This TCR beta chain was retrieved from a study of T cell repertoires in cytomegalovirus infection. About the research overall: CMV infection together with matching HLA type was indicated by public TCR beta signatures.

V gave up 1 base and J gave up 5 bases; unmatched junction bases: 4. Germline CDR1 and CDR2: DFQATT and SNEGSKA (reference sequence). This CDR3 region has 15 residues. There are a few counts of this clonotype. TCRdb re-analysed the reads in MiXCR, keeping a single row per CDR3 protein. The sample consists of about 400,000 distinct CDR3 sequences, 15% to 20% of them appearing once. Sequenced: PBMCs. This TCR was recovered from a human donor in good health (CMV status not recorded). Some clones in this sample may be carry-over from other donors' samples. The gene calls are TRBV20-1 and TRBJ2-3, with 12 bases matching TRBD2. Here the CDR3 reads CSARVPSGREDTQYF. The CDR3 DNA sequence: TGCAGTGCTAGAGTGCCTAGCGGGAGGGAAGATACGCAGTATTTT.